This T cell receptor beta chain derives from a study of T cell responses to AZD1222 COVID-19 vaccine. Details on this clone: Its target is unknown.

In germline, CDR1 is SEHNR, CDR2 FQNEAQ (reference sequence). The CDR3 extends over 15 amino acids. V lost 5 bases, J lost 3 bases, and 16 bases lay in between. Study findings and constraints: Among spike-specific TCRs, nearly half reportedly target unmutated variant regions. There were vaccine-associated CD4 TCRs across spike, dominant at 160-218 and 743-854.

Method: immunoSEQ multiplex PCR; TCRdb's copy keeps in-frame clones and lacks some. This table has some 60,000 clones, roughly 80% appearing once. This clonotype originated in an adult who received the AZD1222 COVID-19 vaccine. The genes are TRBV7-9 and TRBJ1-1; tentatively, D is TRBD1 (6 bases). This sample comprised peripheral blood, obtained 28 days after the second AZD1222 dose. The CDR3 is CASSVLQGGYTEAFF. The CDR3 region has the DNA TGTGCCAGCAGCGTCTTACAAGGGGGATACACTGAAGCTTTCTTT.